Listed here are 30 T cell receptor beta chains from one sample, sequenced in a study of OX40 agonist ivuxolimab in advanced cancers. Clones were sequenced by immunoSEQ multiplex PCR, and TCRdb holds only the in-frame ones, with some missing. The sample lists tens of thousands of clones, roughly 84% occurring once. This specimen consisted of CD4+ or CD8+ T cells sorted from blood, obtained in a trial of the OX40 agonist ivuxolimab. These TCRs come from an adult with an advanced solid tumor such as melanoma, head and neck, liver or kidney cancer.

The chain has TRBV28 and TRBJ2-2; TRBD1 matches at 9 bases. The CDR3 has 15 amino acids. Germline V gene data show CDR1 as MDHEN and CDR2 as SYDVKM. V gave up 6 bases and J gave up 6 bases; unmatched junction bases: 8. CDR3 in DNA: TGTGCCAGCAGCGAACGGGACAGGGTTCCCGGGGAGCTGTTTTTT. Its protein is CASSERDRVPGELFF.

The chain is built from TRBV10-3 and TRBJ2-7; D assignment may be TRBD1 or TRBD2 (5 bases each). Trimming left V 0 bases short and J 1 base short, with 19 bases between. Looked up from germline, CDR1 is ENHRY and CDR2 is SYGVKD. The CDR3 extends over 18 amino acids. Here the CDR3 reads CAISESTGDGERSYEQYV. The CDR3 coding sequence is TGTGCCATCAGTGAGTCGACTGGGGACGGGGAGCGGTCCTACGAGCAGTACGTC.

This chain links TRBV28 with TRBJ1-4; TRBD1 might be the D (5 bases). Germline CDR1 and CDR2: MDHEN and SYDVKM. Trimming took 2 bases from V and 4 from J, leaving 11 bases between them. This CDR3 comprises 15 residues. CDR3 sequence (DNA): TGTGCCAGCAGTTTAGCGGGGCCGTTTAATGAAAAACTGTTTTTT. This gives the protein CASSLAGPFNEKLFF.

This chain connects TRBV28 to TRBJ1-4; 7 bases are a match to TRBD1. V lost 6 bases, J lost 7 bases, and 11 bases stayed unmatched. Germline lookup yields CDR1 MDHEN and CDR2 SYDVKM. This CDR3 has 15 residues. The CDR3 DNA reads TGTGCCAGCAGACAGGGGCCGCAACTAATTGAAAAACTGTTTTTT. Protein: CASRQGPQLIEKLFF.

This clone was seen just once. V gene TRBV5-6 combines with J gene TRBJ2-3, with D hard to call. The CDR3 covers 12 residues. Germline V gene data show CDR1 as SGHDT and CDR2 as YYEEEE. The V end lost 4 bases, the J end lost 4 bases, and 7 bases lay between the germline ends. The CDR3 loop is CASSRFSDTQYF. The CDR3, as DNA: TGTGCCAGCAGCCGCTTTTCAGATACGCAGTATTTT.

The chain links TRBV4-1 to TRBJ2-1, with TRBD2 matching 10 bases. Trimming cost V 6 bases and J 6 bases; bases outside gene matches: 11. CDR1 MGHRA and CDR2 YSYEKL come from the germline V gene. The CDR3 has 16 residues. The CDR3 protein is CASRGIASGGPNEQFF. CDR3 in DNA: TGCGCCAGCAGGGGGATTGCTAGCGGGGGACCCAATGAGCAGTTCTTC.

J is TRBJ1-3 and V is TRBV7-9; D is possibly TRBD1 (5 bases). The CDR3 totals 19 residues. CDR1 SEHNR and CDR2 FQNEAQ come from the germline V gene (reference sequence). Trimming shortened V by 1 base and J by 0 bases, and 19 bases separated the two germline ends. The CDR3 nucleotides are TGTGCCAGCAGCTTAGATTCGATCCGGGGACCTTTCTCTGGAAACACCATATATTTT. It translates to CASSLDSIRGPFSGNTIYF.

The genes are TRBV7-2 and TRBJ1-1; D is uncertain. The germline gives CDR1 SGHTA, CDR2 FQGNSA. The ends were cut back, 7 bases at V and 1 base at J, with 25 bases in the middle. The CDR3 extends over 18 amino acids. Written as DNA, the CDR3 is TGTGCCAGCACCCCCAAGGTCCGGGCCGTCCTGACGAACACTGAAGCTTTCTTT. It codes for CASTPKVRAVLTNTEAFF.

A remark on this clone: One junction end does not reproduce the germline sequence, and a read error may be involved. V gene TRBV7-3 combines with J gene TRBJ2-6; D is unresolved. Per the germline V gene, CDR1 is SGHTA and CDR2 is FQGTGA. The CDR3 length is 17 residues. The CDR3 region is CASSLTPGASGANVLTF. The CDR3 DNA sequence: TGTGCCAGCAGCCTAACTCCAGGAGCCTCTGGGGCCAACGTCCTGACTTTC.

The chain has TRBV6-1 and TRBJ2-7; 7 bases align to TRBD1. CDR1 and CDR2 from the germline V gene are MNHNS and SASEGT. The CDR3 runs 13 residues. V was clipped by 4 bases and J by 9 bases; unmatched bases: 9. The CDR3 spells CASSADNRGRQYV. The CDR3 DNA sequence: TGTGCCAGCAGTGCAGATAACAGGGGCAGGCAGTACGTC.

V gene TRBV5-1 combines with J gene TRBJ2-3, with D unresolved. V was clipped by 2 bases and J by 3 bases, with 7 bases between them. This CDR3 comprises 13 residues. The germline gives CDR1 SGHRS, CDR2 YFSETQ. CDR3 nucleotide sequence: TGCGCCAGCAGCTTTCTTCTAACAGATACGCAGTATTTT. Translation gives CASSFLLTDTQYF.

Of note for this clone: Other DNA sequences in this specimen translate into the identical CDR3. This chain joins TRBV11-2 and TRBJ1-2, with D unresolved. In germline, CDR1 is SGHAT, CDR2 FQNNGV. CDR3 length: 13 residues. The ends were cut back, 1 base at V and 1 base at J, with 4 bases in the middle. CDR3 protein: CASSLGVNYGYTF. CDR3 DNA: TGTGCCAGCAGCTTAGGTGTTAACTATGGCTACACCTTC.

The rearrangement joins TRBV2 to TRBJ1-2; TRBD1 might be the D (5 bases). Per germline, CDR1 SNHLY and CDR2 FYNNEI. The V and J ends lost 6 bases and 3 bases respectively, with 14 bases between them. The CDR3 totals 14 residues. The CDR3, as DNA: TGTGCCAGCAGCCCCCCGTTGGGGGACTATGGCTACACCTTC. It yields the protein CASSPPLGDYGYTF.

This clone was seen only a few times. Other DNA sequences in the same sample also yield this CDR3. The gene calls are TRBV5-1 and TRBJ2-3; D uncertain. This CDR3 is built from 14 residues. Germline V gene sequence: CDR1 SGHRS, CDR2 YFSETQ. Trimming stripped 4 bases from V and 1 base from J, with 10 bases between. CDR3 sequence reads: CASSLDTRTDTQYF. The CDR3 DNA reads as TGCGCCAGCAGCCTAGACACCCGCACAGATACGCAGTATTTT.

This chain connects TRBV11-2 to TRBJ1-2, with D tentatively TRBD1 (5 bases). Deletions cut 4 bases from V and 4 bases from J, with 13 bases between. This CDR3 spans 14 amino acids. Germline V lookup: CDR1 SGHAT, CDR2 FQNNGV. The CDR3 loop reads CASSSVGAVYGYTF. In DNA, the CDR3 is TGTGCCAGCAGCTCCGTCGGGGCAGTCTATGGCTACACCTTC.

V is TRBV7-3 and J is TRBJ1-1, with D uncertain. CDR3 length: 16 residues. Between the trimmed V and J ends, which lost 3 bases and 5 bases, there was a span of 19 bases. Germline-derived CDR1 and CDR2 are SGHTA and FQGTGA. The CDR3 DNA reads TGTGCCAGCAGCTTTCCAACTCTGCTGGGAGGGACTGAAGCTTTCTTT. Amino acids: CASSFPTLLGGTEAFF.

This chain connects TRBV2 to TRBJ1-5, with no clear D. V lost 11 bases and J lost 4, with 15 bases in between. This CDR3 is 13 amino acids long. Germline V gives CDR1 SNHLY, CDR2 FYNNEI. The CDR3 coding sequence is TGTGCCGGGAAAGGGCAGGTTAATCAGCCCCAGCATTTT. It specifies CAGKGQVNQPQHF. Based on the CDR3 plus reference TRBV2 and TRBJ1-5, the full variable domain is EPEVTQTPSHQVTQMGQEVILRCVPISNHLYFYWYRQILGQKVEFLVSFYNNEISEKSEIFDDQFSVERPDGSNFTLKIRSTKLEDSAMYFCAGKGQVNQPQHFGDGTRLSIL.

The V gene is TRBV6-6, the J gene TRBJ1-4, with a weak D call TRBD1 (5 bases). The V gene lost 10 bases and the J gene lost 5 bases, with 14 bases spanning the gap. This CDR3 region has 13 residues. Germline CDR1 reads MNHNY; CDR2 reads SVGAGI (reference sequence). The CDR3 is CATAGTGNEKLFF. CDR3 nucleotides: TGTGCCACCGCCGGGACCGGGAATGAAAAACTGTTTTTT.

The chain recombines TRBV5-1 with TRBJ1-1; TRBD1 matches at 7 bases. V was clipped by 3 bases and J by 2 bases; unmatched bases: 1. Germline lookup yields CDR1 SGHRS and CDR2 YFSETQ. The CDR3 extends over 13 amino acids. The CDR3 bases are TGCGCCAGCAGCTGGGACAGTAACACTGAAGCTTTCTTT. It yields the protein CASSWDSNTEAFF.

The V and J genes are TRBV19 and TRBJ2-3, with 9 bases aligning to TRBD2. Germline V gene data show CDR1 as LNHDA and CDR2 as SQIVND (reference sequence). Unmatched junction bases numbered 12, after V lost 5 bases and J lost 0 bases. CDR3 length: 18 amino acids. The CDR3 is CASSGLAGMDTSTDTQYF. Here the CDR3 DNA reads TGTGCCAGTAGTGGTCTAGCGGGAATGGATACTAGCACAGATACGCAGTATTTT.

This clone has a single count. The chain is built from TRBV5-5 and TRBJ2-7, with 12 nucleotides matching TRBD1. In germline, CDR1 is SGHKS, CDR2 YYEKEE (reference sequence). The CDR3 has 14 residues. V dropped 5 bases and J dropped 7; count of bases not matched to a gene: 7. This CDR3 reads CASSYGTGGREQYV. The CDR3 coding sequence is TGTGCCAGCAGTTACGGGACAGGGGGCAGAGAGCAGTACGTC.

CDR3 amino acids: CASSYMALPRNEQYF. For the CDR3, the DNA is TGTGCCAGCAGCTACATGGCCCTGCCCCGGAACGAGCAGTACTTC. The chain recombines TRBV5-4 with TRBJ2-7, with D uncertain. Germline CDR1 and CDR2: SGHNT and YYREEE (reference sequence). V was cut by 3 bases and J by 5 bases, with 18 bases left in between. CDR3 length: 15 amino acids.

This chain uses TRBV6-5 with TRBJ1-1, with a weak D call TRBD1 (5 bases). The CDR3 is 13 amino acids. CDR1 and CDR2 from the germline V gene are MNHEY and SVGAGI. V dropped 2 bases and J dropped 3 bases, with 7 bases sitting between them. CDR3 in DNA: TGTGCCAGCAGTTACAGGGGCTACACTGAAGCTTTCTTT. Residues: CASSYRGYTEAFF.

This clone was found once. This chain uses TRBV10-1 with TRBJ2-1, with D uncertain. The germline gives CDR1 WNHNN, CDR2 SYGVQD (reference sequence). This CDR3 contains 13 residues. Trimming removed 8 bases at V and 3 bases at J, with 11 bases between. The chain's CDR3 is CASSLTNYNEQFF. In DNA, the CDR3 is TGCGCCAGCTCCTTGACAAACTACAATGAGCAGTTCTTC.

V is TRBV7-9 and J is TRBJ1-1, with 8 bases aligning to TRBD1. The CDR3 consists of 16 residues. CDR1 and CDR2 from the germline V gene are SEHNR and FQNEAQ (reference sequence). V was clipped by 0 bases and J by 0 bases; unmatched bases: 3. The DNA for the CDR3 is TGTGCCAGCAGCTTAGCGGGGACAGGAATGAACACTGAAGCTTTCTTT. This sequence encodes CASSLAGTGMNTEAFF.

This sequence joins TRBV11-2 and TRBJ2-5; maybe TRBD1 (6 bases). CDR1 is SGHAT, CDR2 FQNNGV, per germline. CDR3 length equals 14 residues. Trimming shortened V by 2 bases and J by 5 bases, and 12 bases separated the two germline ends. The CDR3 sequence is CASSLSTGPETQYF. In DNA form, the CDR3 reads TGTGCCAGCAGCTTATCGACAGGCCCGGAGACCCAGTACTTC.

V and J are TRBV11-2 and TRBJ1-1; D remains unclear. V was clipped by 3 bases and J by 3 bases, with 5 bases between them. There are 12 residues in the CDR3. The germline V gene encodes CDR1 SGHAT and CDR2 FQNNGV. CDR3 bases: TGTGCCAGCAGCTTCCCGTACACTGAAGCTTTCTTT. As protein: CASSFPYTEAFF.

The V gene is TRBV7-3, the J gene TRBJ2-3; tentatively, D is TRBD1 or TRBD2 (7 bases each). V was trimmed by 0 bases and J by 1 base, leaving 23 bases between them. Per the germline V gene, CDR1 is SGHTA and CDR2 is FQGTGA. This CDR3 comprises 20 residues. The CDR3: CASSLTPGGGGSLGTDTQYF. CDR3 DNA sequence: TGTGCCAGCAGCTTAACTCCCGGAGGGGGCGGGAGTTTAGGCACAGATACGCAGTATTTT.

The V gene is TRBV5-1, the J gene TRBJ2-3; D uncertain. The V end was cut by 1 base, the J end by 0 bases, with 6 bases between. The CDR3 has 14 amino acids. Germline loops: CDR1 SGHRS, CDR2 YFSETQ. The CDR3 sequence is CASSLPTSTDTQYF. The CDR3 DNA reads TGCGCCAGCAGCTTGCCTACTAGCACAGATACGCAGTATTTT. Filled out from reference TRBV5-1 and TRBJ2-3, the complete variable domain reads KAGVTQTPRYLIKTRGQQVTLSCSPISGHRSVSWYQQTPGQGLQFLFEYFSETQRNKGNFPGRFSGRQFSNSRSEMNVSTLELGDSALYLCASSLPTSTDTQYFGPGTRLTVL.

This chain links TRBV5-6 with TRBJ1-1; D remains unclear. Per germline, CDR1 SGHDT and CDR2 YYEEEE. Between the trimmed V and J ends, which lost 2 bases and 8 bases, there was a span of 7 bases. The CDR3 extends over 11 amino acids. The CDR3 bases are TGTGCCAGCAGCTTCGACGGGGAAGCTTTCTTT. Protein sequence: CASSFDGEAFF.